This is a list of T cell receptor beta chains from one sample in a study of blood T cells in healthy people across ages. TCRdb re-analysed the 5' RACE reads in MiXCR, keeping a single row per CDR3 protein. This table holds 1.5 million to 2 million distinct CDR3 sequences, roughly 30% found once. Sequencing was performed on blood. Every receptor here comes from a woman in her 30s in good health. Both conserved end residues are trimmed from each CDR3. Not all rows give a size; the values are once, few, many and, for expanded clones, a class.

length	V	size	CDR3
10	TRBV2	few	ASAGDFDTQY
15	TRBV12-3/TRBV12-4	few	ASSSNRGHQSYNEQF
11	TRBV29-1	many	IVSVGLTDTQY
13	TRBV2	few	ASSDQGSSFYGYT
15	TRBV4-3	-	ASSQDLTEQGKETQF
11	TRBV20-1	few	SSSGAADNEQF
14	TRBV6-6	many	ASSTKGTADNYGYT
12	TRBV5-1	few	ASSLEAGTNIQY
13	TRBV20-1	-	SAGDLAGGGNEQF
11	TRBV29-1	few	SVEDLAPETQY
13	TRBV5-6	-	ASSQPGTGGNGYT
13	TRBV12-3/TRBV12-4	few	ASSLMGEGHNEQF
13	TRBV9	many	ASSVAAGGGYEQY
11	TRBV20-1	-	SARVRVGSPLH
11	TRBV6-5	-	ASSYYLGDEQF
12	TRBV5-1	-	ASSWEGRGAGYT
13	TRBV5-6	-	ASAGGMTGGYEQY
14	TRBV14	-	ASSRSLVTAADGYT
13	TRBV7-9	-	ASSPSGGAPNEQF
12	TRBV7-9	-	ASSLGLAPEEQY
18	TRBV12-3/TRBV12-4	-	ASSPLVSLAGASSTDTQY
13	TRBV7-2	-	ASSFNLAPQETQY
13	TRBV4-3	many	ASSPGGSGANVLT
11	TRBV29-1	-	SVARGLSYEQY
14	TRBV12-3/TRBV12-4	-	ASLPGLAGGRNEQF
13	TRBV7-2	few	ASSPAPGGYNEQF
14	TRBV7-2	-	ASSLRPGRTGEKLF
14	TRBV9	-	ASSVDTSGGAGEQF
11	TRBV19	many	ASSLRRTDTQY
15	TRBV6-5	-	ASSSGRGLGVKNIQY
12	TRBV7-9	-	ASSATGPEETQY
12	TRBV7-9	many	ASRSSRLIETQY
10	TRBV21-1	few	AIKRNLDEQF
12	TRBV10-2	many	ASIAGTGGFEQY
13	TRBV18	-	ASSPPRDRVNEQF
15	TRBV3-1	many	ASSGGIGSSGANVLT
11	TRBV5-5	many	ASKAAASYEQY
11	TRBV25-1	few	ASSAWGKTGYT
11	TRBV12-3/TRBV12-4	-	ASRDFSYNEQF
12	TRBV7-9	-	ASSPTRPRGEQY
10	TRBV4-2	many	ASSPRDNEQF
10	TRBV6-2/TRBV6-3	-	ASSRQQLALH
14	TRBV10-3	few	AISIGEGAGDTEAF
14	TRBV7-9	many	ASSLDTDRRGETQY
12	TRBV28	-	ASQTRGAGDEQY
13	TRBV4-1	-	ASSQEEGGNTEAF
14	TRBV5-1	few	ASSQIAEFSTDTQY
13	TRBV2	-	ASSGATGEGETQY
14	TRBV20-1	many	SAPLLTSGPSYEQY
13	TRBV28	many	ASSLSGDTYYEQY
12	TRBV5-1	-	ASSPWADKDEQY
16	TRBV28	-	ANSLGGGGVRLNEKLF